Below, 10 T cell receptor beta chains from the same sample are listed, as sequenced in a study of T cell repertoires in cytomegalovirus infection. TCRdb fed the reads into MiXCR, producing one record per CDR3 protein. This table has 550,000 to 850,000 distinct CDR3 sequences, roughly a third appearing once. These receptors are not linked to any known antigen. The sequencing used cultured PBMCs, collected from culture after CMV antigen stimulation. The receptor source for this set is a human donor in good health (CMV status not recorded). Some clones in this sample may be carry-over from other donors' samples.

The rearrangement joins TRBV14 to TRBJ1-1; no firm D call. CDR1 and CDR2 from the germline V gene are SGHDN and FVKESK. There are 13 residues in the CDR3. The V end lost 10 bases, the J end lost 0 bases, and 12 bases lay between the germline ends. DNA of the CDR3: TGTGCCACCGCTAAGCAAATGAACACTGAAGCTTTCTTT. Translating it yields CATAKQMNTEAFF.

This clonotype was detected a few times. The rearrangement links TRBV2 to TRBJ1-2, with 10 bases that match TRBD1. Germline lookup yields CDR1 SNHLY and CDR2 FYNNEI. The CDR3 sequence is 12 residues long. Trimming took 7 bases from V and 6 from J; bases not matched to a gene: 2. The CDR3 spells CASTGQGDGYTF. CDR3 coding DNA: TGTGCCAGCACCGGACAGGGGGATGGCTACACCTTC.

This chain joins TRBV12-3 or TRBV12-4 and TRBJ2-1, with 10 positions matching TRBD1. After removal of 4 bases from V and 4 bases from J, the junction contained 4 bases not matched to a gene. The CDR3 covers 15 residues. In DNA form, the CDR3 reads TGTGCCAGCAGTTCTGGACAGGGGGGGTACAATGAGCAGTTCTTC. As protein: CASSSGQGGYNEQFF.

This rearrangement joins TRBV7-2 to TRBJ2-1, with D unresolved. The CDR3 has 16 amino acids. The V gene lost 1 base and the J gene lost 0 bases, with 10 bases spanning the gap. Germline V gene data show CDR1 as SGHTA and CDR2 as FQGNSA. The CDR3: CASSLGTGSSYNEQFF. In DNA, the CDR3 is TGTGCCAGCAGCTTAGGAACGGGTAGCTCCTACAATGAGCAGTTCTTC. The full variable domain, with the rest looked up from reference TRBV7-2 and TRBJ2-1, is GAGVSQSPSNKVTEKGKDVELRCDPISGHTALYWYRQSLGQGLEFLIYFQGNSAPDKSGLPSDRFSAERTGGSVSTLTIQRTQQEDSAVYLCASSLGTGSSYNEQFFGPGTRLTVL.

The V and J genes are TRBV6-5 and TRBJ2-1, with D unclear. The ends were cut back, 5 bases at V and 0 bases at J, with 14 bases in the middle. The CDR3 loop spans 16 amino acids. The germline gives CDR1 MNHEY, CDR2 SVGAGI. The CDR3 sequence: CASSLTSVGSYNEQFF. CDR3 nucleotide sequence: TGTGCCAGCAGTCTCACCTCAGTGGGCTCCTACAATGAGCAGTTCTTC.

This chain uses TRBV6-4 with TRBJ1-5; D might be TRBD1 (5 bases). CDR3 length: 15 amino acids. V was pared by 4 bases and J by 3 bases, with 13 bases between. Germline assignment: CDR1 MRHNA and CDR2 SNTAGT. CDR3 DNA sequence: TGTGCCAGCAGTGTTGAGTCAGGGTTCAATCAGCCCCAGCATTTT. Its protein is CASSVESGFNQPQHF.

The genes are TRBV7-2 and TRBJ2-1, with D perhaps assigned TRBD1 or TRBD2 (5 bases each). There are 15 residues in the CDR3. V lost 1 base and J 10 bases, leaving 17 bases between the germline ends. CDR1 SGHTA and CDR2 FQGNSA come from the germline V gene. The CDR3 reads CASSLGGSSRREQFF. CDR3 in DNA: TGTGCCAGCAGCTTAGGGGGCTCATCCCGGAGGGAGCAGTTCTTC.

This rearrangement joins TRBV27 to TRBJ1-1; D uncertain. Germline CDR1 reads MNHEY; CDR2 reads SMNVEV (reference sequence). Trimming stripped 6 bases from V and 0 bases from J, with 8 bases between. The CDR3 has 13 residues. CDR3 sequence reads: CASRPAVNTEAFF. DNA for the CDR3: TGTGCCAGCAGACCAGCGGTGAACACTGAAGCTTTCTTT.

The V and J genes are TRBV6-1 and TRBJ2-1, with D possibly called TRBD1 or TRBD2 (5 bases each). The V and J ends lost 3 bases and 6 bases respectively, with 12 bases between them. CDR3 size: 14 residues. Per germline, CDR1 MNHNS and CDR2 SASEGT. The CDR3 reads CASSDPGTINEQFF. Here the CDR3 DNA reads TGTGCCAGCAGTGACCCCGGGACCATCAATGAGCAGTTCTTC.

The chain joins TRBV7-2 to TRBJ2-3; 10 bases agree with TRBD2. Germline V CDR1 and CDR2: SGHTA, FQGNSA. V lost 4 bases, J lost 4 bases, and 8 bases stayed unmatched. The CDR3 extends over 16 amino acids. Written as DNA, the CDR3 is TGTGCCAGCAGCTACGTAGCGGGGGGAGGCCCAGATACGCAGTATTTT. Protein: CASSYVAGGGPDTQYF.